The next 21 T cell receptor beta chains were all read from a single sample in a study of beta chain features in type 1 diabetes. Findings and caveats of the study: All four CD4+ subsets from Type 1 diabetes patients carried moderately but significantly shorter TCRB CDR3s.

Their recognized antigens are unknown. Reverse transcribing all isolated RNA meant expressed TCRB transcripts were sequenced. Measured with immunoSEQ multiplex PCR; TCRdb has only the in-frame clones, and not every one. This table has about 99,000 clones, over 25% appearing once. The source material was central memory CD4+ T cells from blood. The receptors originated from a woman aged 18 to 35 with type 1 diabetes.

This chain joins TRBV27 and TRBJ1-1; 8 bases are shared with TRBD1. Unmatched junction bases numbered 2, after V lost 4 bases and J lost 1 base. Germline CDR1 and CDR2: MNHEY and SMNVEV (reference sequence). The CDR3 runs 14 residues. The CDR3 loop reads CASSWDRRNTEAFF. The CDR3 DNA is TGTGCCAGCAGTTGGGACAGGAGGAACACTGAAGCTTTCTTT.

The sample holds a few counts of this clone. V gene TRBV5-1 combines with J gene TRBJ2-3, with D hard to call. CDR3 size: 13 residues. The germline V gene has CDR1 SGHRS and CDR2 YFSETQ. With 3 bases removed from V and 0 bases from J, the gap between germline ends came to 5 bases. Here the CDR3 reads CASSSTSTDTQYF. In DNA form, the CDR3 reads TGCGCCAGCAGCTCGACTAGCACAGATACGCAGTATTTT.

This clone was counted only a few times. The J gene is TRBJ1-1, the V gene TRBV2; 7 bases are shared with TRBD1. The J segment lost 4 bases and the V segment lost 6 bases, leaving 14 bases of the junction unmatched. Germline lookup yields CDR1 SNHLY and CDR2 FYNNEI. The CDR3 contains 16 residues. The CDR3 reads CASSPGQILPVTEAFF. The DNA for the CDR3 is TGTGCCAGCAGCCCGGGACAGATATTGCCCGTCACTGAAGCTTTCTTT.

This clone was detected only a few times. The V and J genes are TRBV28 and TRBJ1-5; D is perhaps TRBD1 (6 bases). The CDR3 is 15 amino acids. V gave up 4 bases and J gave up 7 bases, with 17 bases separating them. Per germline, CDR1 MDHEN and CDR2 SYDVKM. The CDR3 loop reads CASSSPTGNHQPQHF. CDR3 bases: TGTGCCAGCAGTTCCCCTACAGGGAACCACCAGCCCCAGCATTTT.

This clone was counted between two and nine times. The J gene is TRBJ2-5, the V gene TRBV30; maybe TRBD2 (5 bases). V was cut by 5 bases and J by 2 bases, with 6 bases left in between. CDR1 and CDR2 (germline): GTSNPN, SVGIG (reference sequence). There are 11 residues in the CDR3. This chain's CDR3 is CAWGLQETQYF. CDR3 nucleotides: TGTGCCTGGGGACTTCAAGAGACCCAGTACTTC.

This clone was detected only a few times. The gene calls are TRBV6-1 and TRBJ1-3, with D tentatively TRBD1 (5 bases). Germline CDR1 reads MNHNS; CDR2 reads SASEGT. V gave up 7 bases and J gave up 0 bases, with 13 bases separating them. This CDR3 has 15 amino acids. CDR3 coding DNA: TGTGCCAGCACCATGCGGGACGACTCTGGAAACACCATATATTTT. The encoded protein is CASTMRDDSGNTIYF.

The table lists this clone with a few counts. The gene calls are TRBV19 and TRBJ2-7; no definite D call. Trimming stripped 4 bases from V and 3 bases from J, with 10 bases between. Germline V gene data show CDR1 as LNHDA and CDR2 as SQIVND (reference sequence). This CDR3 has 13 residues. CDR3 region: CASSRERGYEQYF. The CDR3 DNA reads TGTGCCAGTAGTAGAGAGAGAGGCTACGAGCAGTACTTC.

This chain joins TRBV7-9 and TRBJ2-7; possible D gene TRBD2, 7 bases. The length of the CDR3 is 16 residues. Germline CDR1 is SEHNR and CDR2 is FQNEAQ (reference sequence). V lost 5 bases, J lost 2 bases, and 19 bases lay in between. CDR3 coding DNA: TGTGCCAGCAGCCGCGGGGGCGGGAGCAGCCCCTACGAGCAGTACTTC. This sequence encodes CASSRGGGSSPYEQYF.

The V gene is TRBV19, the J gene TRBJ1-1; 8 nucleotides line up with TRBD1. There are 15 residues in the CDR3. Germline V gives CDR1 LNHDA, CDR2 SQIVND (reference sequence). Trimming at V came to 8 bases and at J to 4 bases, leaving 12 bases not matched to a gene. The CDR3 region has the DNA TGTGCCAGTGGGGACAGGAGATTTGATGTCACTGAAGCTTTCTTT. It is translated as CASGDRRFDVTEAFF.

The chain employs TRBV7-3 and TRBJ2-3; 14 positions agree with TRBD2. CDR3 length: 16 amino acids. J gave up 5 bases and V 3 bases, and 4 bases lay outside the gene matches. Germline V gene lookup returns CDR1 SGHTA and CDR2 FQGTGA. CDR3 sequence (DNA): TGTGCCAGCAGCTTCGGGACTAGCGGGAGTCTAGATACGCAGTATTTT. Translation gives CASSFGTSGSLDTQYF.

This clone was recorded a few times. The rearrangement joins TRBV10-2 to TRBJ2-7, with 7 bases fitting TRBD1. This CDR3 spans 13 amino acids. The trim removed 6 bases at V and 6 bases at J, leaving 8 bases unmatched. The germline V gene has CDR1 WSHSY and CDR2 SAAADI. CDR3 sequence: CASRTTGVTEQYV. The CDR3 coding sequence is TGCGCCAGCAGGACTACAGGGGTGACCGAGCAGTACGTC.

The rearrangement joins TRBV28 to TRBJ1-3, with a weak D call TRBD1 (6 bases). Germline V gives CDR1 MDHEN, CDR2 SYDVKM. The CDR3 runs 16 residues. The V gene lost 5 bases and the J gene lost 0 bases, with 14 bases spanning the gap. The CDR3 here is CASSGQRQDSGNTIYF. The CDR3 nucleotides read TGTGCCAGCAGTGGACAGCGCCAGGACTCTGGAAACACCATATATTTT.

This clone showed up just a few times. Here the CDR3 DNA reads TGTGCCAGCAGCGTAGGGCCGAGGACTAGCGACTACAATGAGCAGTTCTTC. Translated: CASSVGPRTSDYNEQFF. V usage is TRBV9 and J usage is TRBJ2-1; the match to TRBD2 covers 9 bases. The CDR3 runs 17 residues. V shed 0 bases, J shed 3 bases, and the junction held 7 bases outside the gene matches. CDR1 is SGDLS and CDR2 is YYNGEE in the germline V gene.

This clone was counted only a few times. The chain uses TRBV6-6 and TRBJ1-4; 8 nucleotides align to TRBD1. The CDR3 runs to 14 residues. The V segment lost 3 bases and the J segment 8 bases; nucleotides outside the gene matches: 5. The germline gives CDR1 MNHNY, CDR2 SVGAGI (reference sequence). CDR3 loop: CASSYQGAREKLFF. CDR3 sequence (DNA): TGTGCCAGCAGTTATCAGGGGGCGCGAGAAAAACTGTTTTTT.

V and J are TRBV18 and TRBJ1-5, with 7 positions matching TRBD1. CDR3 length: 16 amino acids. V shed 2 bases and J 7 bases; nucleotides not matched to a gene: 11. The germline CDR1 and CDR2 sequences are KGHSH and LQKENI. Here the CDR3 DNA reads TGTGCCAGCTCACCAGAGGCGGGACAGATGAGACAGCCCCAGCATTTT. It specifies CASSPEAGQMRQPQHF.

This clone was recorded a few times. This sequence joins TRBV10-3 and TRBJ2-1, with 10 bases fitting TRBD2. Germline assignment: CDR1 ENHRY and CDR2 SYGVKD. The V and J ends lost 0 bases and 2 bases, in that order; junction bases with no gene match: 10. The CDR3 runs 19 residues. As DNA, the CDR3 is TGTGCCATCAGTGAGTCCCCCTTCGAGCGGGAGGGACCCTACAATGAGCAGTTCTTC. Amino acid sequence: CAISESPFEREGPYNEQFF.

This clone has just a few counts. The rearrangement links TRBV28 to TRBJ2-5, with 9 positions matching TRBD2. The J call may not be correct, given that the DNA end is closer to TRBJ2-7. The length of the CDR3 is 15 residues. Germline V gives CDR1 MDHEN, CDR2 SYDVKM. The CDR3 sequence: CASSLAGTSLPEQYF. CDR3 in DNA: TGTGCCAGCAGTCTTGCCGGGACTAGCTTGCCCGAGCAGTACTTC.

This clone occurred many times. This sequence joins TRBV25-1 and TRBJ2-1; TRBD2 is a possible D gene (6 bases). The V end lost 5 bases, the J end lost 0 bases, and 11 bases lay between the germline ends. CDR1 MGHDK and CDR2 SYGVNS come from the germline V gene. The CDR3 consists of 15 residues. CDR3: CASSRAGSSYNEQFF. The CDR3 nucleotides are TGTGCCAGCAGTAGAGCCGGGAGCTCCTACAATGAGCAGTTCTTC.

This clone was picked up a small number of times. The V and J genes are TRBV7-2 and TRBJ1-5; TRBD1 might be the D (5 bases). The germline V gene encodes CDR1 SGHTA and CDR2 FQGNSA. This CDR3 contains 13 residues. V dropped 6 bases and J dropped 9 bases, with 15 bases sitting between them. In DNA form, the CDR3 reads TGTGCCAGCAGTCTGGCCCTGACAGCGCCCCAGCATTTT. Translating gives CASSLALTAPQHF.

This clone was found a few times. V gene TRBV11-2 combines with J gene TRBJ2-7; D is perhaps TRBD2 (6 bases). The CDR3 consists of 15 residues. Trimming removed 1 base at V and 0 bases at J, with 10 bases between. CDR1 is SGHAT and CDR2 is FQNNGV in the germline V gene. The CDR3 spells CASSLGPGSSYEQYF. In DNA form, the CDR3 reads TGTGCCAGCAGCTTAGGGCCCGGGAGCTCCTACGAGCAGTACTTC.

The genes are TRBV5-6 and TRBJ2-3; TRBD2 might be the D (6 bases). There are 15 residues in the CDR3. Germline V gene data show CDR1 as SGHDT and CDR2 as YYEEEE. The germline V and J ends were trimmed by 3 bases and 2 bases, with 13 bases remaining between them. The CDR3 is CASSYSSGITDTQYF. As DNA, the CDR3 is TGTGCCAGCAGCTATAGTAGCGGAATCACAGATACGCAGTATTTT.